The 16 T cell receptor beta chains below come from one sample, sequenced in a study of T cell responses to AZD1222 COVID-19 vaccine. Libraries were prepared by immunoSEQ multiplex PCR; TCRdb keeps only in-frame clonotypes and omits some of them. The sample has some 88,000 clones; less than 95% are singletons. This specimen was peripheral blood, taken 28 days after the second AZD1222 dose. The receptors originated from an adult who received the AZD1222 COVID-19 vaccine.

The chain carries TRBV10-3 and TRBJ1-4; possible D gene TRBD1, 5 bases. CDR3 length: 15 amino acids. V was clipped by 2 bases and J by 2 bases, with 9 bases between them. The germline CDR1 and CDR2 sequences are ENHRY and SYGVKD. CDR3 residues: CAISEARQTNEKLFF. Here the CDR3 DNA reads TGTGCCATCAGTGAGGCAAGACAGACTAATGAAAAACTGTTTTTT.

The chain links TRBV5-4 to TRBJ2-3; D perhaps matches TRBD1 (6 bases). The CDR3 is made up of 14 amino acids. CDR1 is SGHNT and CDR2 is YYREEE in the germline V gene (reference sequence). V was cut by 4 bases and J by 1 base, with 10 bases left in between. The CDR3 DNA reads TGTGCCAGCAGCACCCGACAGGGCACAGATACGCAGTATTTT. This sequence encodes CASSTRQGTDTQYF. Full variable domain (outside the CDR3, taken from reference TRBV5-4 and TRBJ2-3): ETGVTQSPTHLIKTRGQQVTLRCSSQSGHNTVSWYQQALGQGPQFIFQYYREEENGRGNFPPRFSGLQFPNYSSELNVNALELDDSALYLCASSTRQGTDTQYFGPGTRLTVL.

This chain uses TRBV10-3 with TRBJ2-1; a weak D match, TRBD2 (6 bases). CDR1 is ENHRY, CDR2 SYGVKD, per germline. The CDR3 covers 11 residues. V lost 4 bases, J lost 12 bases, and 10 bases lay in between. The CDR3 sequence: CAISGETRQFF. CDR3 coding DNA: TGTGCCATCAGTGGCGAGACTAGGCAGTTCTTC.

The gene calls are TRBV28 and TRBJ2-5; a possible D gene is TRBD1 (6 bases). The CDR3 extends over 15 amino acids. The V and J ends lost 4 bases and 0 bases respectively, with 12 bases between them. CDR1 is MDHEN, CDR2 SYDVKM, per germline. This chain's CDR3 is CASSYPGDNQETQYF. The CDR3 DNA follows: TGTGCCAGCAGTTACCCTGGGGACAACCAAGAGACCCAGTACTTC.

The chain employs TRBV3-1 (or the pseudogene TRBV3-2) and TRBJ2-3; 9 bases are shared with TRBD2. The CDR3 covers 16 residues. Trimming took 1 base from V and 1 from J; bases not matched to a gene: 3. Germline loops: CDR1 LGHDT, CDR2 YNNKEL (reference sequence). This CDR3 is CASSQAERGGTDTQYF. The DNA for the CDR3 is TGTGCCAGCAGCCAAGCGGAGCGGGGGGGCACAGATACGCAGTATTTT.

The chain is built from TRBV7-2 and TRBJ1-2, with TRBD1 matching 10 bases. The V gene's germline CDR1 is SGHTA and CDR2 FQGNSA. With V trimmed by 7 bases and J by 2 bases, 7 bases remained unmatched. This CDR3 comprises 15 residues. CDR3 DNA sequence: TGTGCCAGCACCCCGGGACAGGGGACCAACTATGGCTACACCTTC. Encoded protein: CASTPGQGTNYGYTF.

V usage is TRBV10-3 and J usage is TRBJ1-5; D unresolved. There are 14 residues in the CDR3. The germline V gene encodes CDR1 ENHRY and CDR2 SYGVKD. V gave up 4 bases and J gave up 4 bases, with 11 bases separating them. In DNA form, the CDR3 reads TGTGCCATCAGTGGGGTCGCCAAGAATCAGCCCCAGCATTTT. Its protein product is CAISGVAKNQPQHF.

The chain combines TRBV20-1 with TRBJ1-1; TRBD1 aligns across 8 bases. The CDR3 sequence is 11 residues long. Germline CDR1 DFQATT, CDR2 SNEGSKA (reference sequence). The CDR3 region has the DNA TGCAGCGACAGGGGCAACACTGAAGCTTTCTTT. Protein sequence: CSDRGNTEAFF.

The chain links TRBV7-6 to TRBJ2-2; D remains unclear. Between the trimmed V and J ends, which lost 5 bases and 4 bases, there was a span of 17 bases. Germline assignment: CDR1 SGHVS and CDR2 FNYEAQ. CDR3 length equals 16 residues. The DNA of the CDR3 is TGTGCCAGCAGCCGCCACCTAGACCACAGCACCGGGGAGCTGTTTTTT. This sequence encodes CASSRHLDHSTGELFF.

The chain employs TRBV9 and TRBJ2-2; the match to TRBD1 covers 10 bases. The V gene end was trimmed by 4 bases and the J gene end by 4 bases; junction bases not matched to a gene: 7. Germline lookup yields CDR1 SGDLS and CDR2 YYNGEE. CDR3 size: 16 residues. In nucleotides, the CDR3 is TGTGCCAGCAGCATGGGACAGGGGAGGAGCACCGGGGAGCTGTTTTTT. Translation gives CASSMGQGRSTGELFF. Variable domain in full (rest from reference TRBV9 and TRBJ2-2): DSGVTQTPKHLITATGQRVTLRCSPRSGDLSVYWYQQSLDQGLQFLIQYYNGEERAKGNILERFSAQQFPDLHSELNLSSLELGDSALYFCASSMGQGRSTGELFFGEGSRLTVL.

The chain has TRBV6-5 and TRBJ1-2, with D tentatively TRBD1 (6 bases). The CDR3 is 13 residues long. Trimming removed 6 bases at V and 2 bases at J, with 10 bases between. From germline, CDR1 is MNHEY and CDR2 SVGAGI. The chain's CDR3 is CASRNTGNYGYTF. The CDR3 coding sequence is TGTGCCAGCAGAAACACAGGGAACTATGGCTACACCTTC.

This chain connects TRBV5-1 to TRBJ1-1; 11 bases are a match to TRBD1. The length of the CDR3 is 15 residues. CDR1 is SGHRS and CDR2 is YFSETQ in the germline V gene. The V and J ends lost 3 bases and 1 base, in that order; junction bases with no gene match: 2. The CDR3 nucleotides read TGCGCCAGCAGCTGGACAGGGGGCGGGAACACTGAAGCTTTCTTT. Amino acids: CASSWTGGGNTEAFF. Full variable domain (rest looked up from reference TRBV5-1 and TRBJ1-1): KAGVTQTPRYLIKTRGQQVTLSCSPISGHRSVSWYQQTPGQGLQFLFEYFSETQRNKGNFPGRFSGRQFSNSRSEMNVSTLELGDSALYLCASSWTGGGNTEAFFGQGTRLTVV.

V usage is TRBV18 and J usage is TRBJ2-2; possibly TRBD1 for D (7 bases). This CDR3 is built from 14 residues. Germline V lookup: CDR1 KGHSH, CDR2 LQKENI. Trimming removed 9 bases from V and 6 bases from J, with 17 bases in between. The CDR3 sequence: CASSDRDSAGELFF. The CDR3 region has the DNA TGTGCCAGTTCCGACAGGGACTCAGCCGGGGAGCTGTTTTTT.

The chain combines TRBV7-6 with TRBJ1-3; TRBD1 aligns across 8 bases. V dropped 3 bases and J dropped 4; count of bases not matched to a gene: 14. This CDR3 contains 18 residues. Looked up from germline, CDR1 is SGHVS and CDR2 is FNYEAQ. This CDR3 reads CASSFVIPGGASGNTIYF. The CDR3 DNA reads as TGTGCCAGCAGCTTTGTCATCCCAGGGGGCGCGTCCGGAAACACCATATATTTT.

This chain uses TRBV24-1 with TRBJ2-1; 9 bases match TRBD1. Unmatched junction bases numbered 14, after V lost 9 bases and J lost 9 bases. There are 15 residues in the CDR3. CDR1 KGHDR and CDR2 SFDVKD come from the germline V gene. The CDR3, as DNA: TGTGCCACCTCCAGGCGTGCACAGGGGGCGAGTGAGCAGTTCTTC. It is translated as CATSRRAQGASEQFF.

The chain carries TRBV18 and TRBJ1-2; D remains ambiguous. CDR3 length: 14 residues. Looked up from germline, CDR1 is KGHSH and CDR2 is LQKENI. The ends were cut back, 3 bases at V and 7 bases at J, with 15 bases in the middle. CDR3 protein: CASSPYGISGGYTF. CDR3 nucleotide sequence: TGTGCCAGCTCACCGTACGGGATCTCGGGTGGCTACACCTTC.